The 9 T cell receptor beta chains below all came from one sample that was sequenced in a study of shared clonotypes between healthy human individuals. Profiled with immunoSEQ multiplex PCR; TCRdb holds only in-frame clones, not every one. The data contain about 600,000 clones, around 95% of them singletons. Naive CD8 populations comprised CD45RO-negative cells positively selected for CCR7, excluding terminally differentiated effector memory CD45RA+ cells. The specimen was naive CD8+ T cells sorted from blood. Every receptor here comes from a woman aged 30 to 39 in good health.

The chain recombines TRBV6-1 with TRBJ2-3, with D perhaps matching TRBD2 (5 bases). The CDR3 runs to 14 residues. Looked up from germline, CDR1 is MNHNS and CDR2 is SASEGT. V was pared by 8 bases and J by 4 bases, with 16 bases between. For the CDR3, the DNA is TGTGCCAGCCCGGGAAAATCCCCTTCAGATACGCAGTATTTT. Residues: CASPGKSPSDTQYF.

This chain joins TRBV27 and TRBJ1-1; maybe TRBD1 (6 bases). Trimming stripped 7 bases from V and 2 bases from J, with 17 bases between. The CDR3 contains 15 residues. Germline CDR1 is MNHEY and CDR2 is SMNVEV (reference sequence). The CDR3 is CASNFRWGANTEAFF. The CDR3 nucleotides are TGTGCCAGCAACTTCCGGTGGGGGGCCAACACTGAAGCTTTCTTT.

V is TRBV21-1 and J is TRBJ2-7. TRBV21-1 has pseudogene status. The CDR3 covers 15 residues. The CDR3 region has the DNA TGTGCCAGCAGCAGGGGAACAAAACACTCCTACGAGCAGTACTTC. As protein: CASSRGTKHSYEQYF.

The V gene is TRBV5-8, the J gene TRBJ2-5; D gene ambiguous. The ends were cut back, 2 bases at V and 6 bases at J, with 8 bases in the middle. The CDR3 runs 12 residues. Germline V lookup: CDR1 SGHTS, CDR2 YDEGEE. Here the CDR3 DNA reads TGTGCCAGCAGCTTTAGTAGTAAGACCCAGTACTTC. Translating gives CASSFSSKTQYF.

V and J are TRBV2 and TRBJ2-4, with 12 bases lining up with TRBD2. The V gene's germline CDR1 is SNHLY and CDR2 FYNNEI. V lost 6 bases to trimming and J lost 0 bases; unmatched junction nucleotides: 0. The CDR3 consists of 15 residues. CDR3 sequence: CASRLAGGAKNIQYF. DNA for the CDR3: TGTGCCAGCAGACTAGCGGGAGGAGCCAAAAACATTCAGTACTTC.

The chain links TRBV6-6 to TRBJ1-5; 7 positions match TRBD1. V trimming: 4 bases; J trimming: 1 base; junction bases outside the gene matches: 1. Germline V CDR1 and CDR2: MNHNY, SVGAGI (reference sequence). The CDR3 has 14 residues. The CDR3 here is CASSSQGSNQPQHF. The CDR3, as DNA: TGTGCCAGCAGTTCACAGGGGAGCAATCAGCCCCAGCATTTT.

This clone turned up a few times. Written as DNA, the CDR3 is TGTGCCAGCAGCCCGATGGATATCCACGAGCAGTACTTC. Translating gives CASSPMDIHEQYF. The chain is built from TRBV6-1 and TRBJ2-7; D remains unclear. The CDR3 is made up of 13 amino acids. CDR1 is MNHNS and CDR2 is SASEGT in the germline V gene. The V end was cut by 6 bases, the J end by 5 bases, with 14 bases between.

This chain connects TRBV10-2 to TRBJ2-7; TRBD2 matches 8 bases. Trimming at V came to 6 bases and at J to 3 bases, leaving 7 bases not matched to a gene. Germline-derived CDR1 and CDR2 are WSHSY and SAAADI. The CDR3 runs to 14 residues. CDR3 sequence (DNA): TGCGCCAGCAGGGAAGCGGGAGAGGGCTACGAGCAGTACTTC. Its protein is CASREAGEGYEQYF.

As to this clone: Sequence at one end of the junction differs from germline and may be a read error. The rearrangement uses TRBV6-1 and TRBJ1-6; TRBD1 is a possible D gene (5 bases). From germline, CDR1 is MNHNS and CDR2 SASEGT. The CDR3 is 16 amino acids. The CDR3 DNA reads TGTGCCAGCACTGAAGGCACCGCAGGGCCTAAGCGGGCCCTCCACTTT. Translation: CASTEGTAGPKRALHF.